The 29 T cell receptor beta chains presented below share a single source sample, sequenced in a study of cytomegalovirus exposure and HLA in healthy donors. Primers: 60 Vbeta forward and 13 Jbeta reverse. The protocol was immunoSEQ multiplex PCR, while the TCRdb copy is restricted to in-frame clones and leaves out a portion. The profile shows roughly 150,000 clones, 70% to 80% of them singletons. Specimen: PBMCs. These receptors came from a woman aged 40 to 49 in good health and CMV-seropositive.

In DNA, the CDR3 is TGTGCCAGCTCACCACCGATTGGGGGCTTGGTAGGCTACACCTTC. The encoded protein is CASSPPIGGLVGYTF. The chain is built from TRBV18 and TRBJ1-2; TRBD1 might be the D (6 bases). Trimming cost V 0 bases and J 8 bases, with 16 bases left between them. The CDR3 extends over 15 amino acids. Germline CDR1 is KGHSH and CDR2 is LQKENI.

V is TRBV5-1 and J is TRBJ2-3, with 9 bases fitting TRBD2. Per the germline V gene, CDR1 is SGHRS and CDR2 is YFSETQ. This CDR3 region has 15 residues. Losses at the gene ends were 4 bases for V and 2 bases for J; bases not matched to a gene: 5. CDR3 amino acids: CASSPVAGATDTQYF. The CDR3 DNA sequence: TGCGCCAGCAGCCCTGTAGCGGGAGCCACAGATACGCAGTATTTT.

The chain is built from TRBV11-2 and TRBJ1-1; D may be TRBD1 (5 bases). CDR1 and CDR2 from the germline V gene are SGHAT and FQNNGV. This CDR3 comprises 15 residues. Trimming took off 3 bases at V and 4 bases at J, with 15 bases between the two ends. CDR3 bases: TGTGCCAGCAGCTTTTCTGGGGGGTTGAGCACTGAAGCTTTCTTT. Protein sequence: CASSFSGGLSTEAFF.

The rearrangement uses TRBV19 and TRBJ1-5, with a possible D match to TRBD1 (6 bases). The germline V gene encodes CDR1 LNHDA and CDR2 SQIVND (reference sequence). CDR3 length: 14 residues. The V end was cut by 8 bases, the J end by 0 bases, with 11 bases between. Here the CDR3 DNA reads TGTGCCAGTCAAGGGGGAAATAGCAATCAGCCCCAGCATTTT. The encoded protein is CASQGGNSNQPQHF. Filled out from reference TRBV19 and TRBJ1-5, the complete variable domain reads DGGITQSPKYLFRKEGQNVTLSCEQNLNHDAMYWYRQDPGQGLRLIYYSQIVNDFQKGDIAEGYSVSREKKESFPLTVTSAQKNPTAFYLCASQGGNSNQPQHFGDGTRLSIL.

The J gene is TRBJ2-7, the V gene TRBV27; perhaps TRBD2 as D (5 bases). The CDR3 totals 14 residues. Germline V lookup: CDR1 MNHEY, CDR2 SMNVEV (reference sequence). The ends were cut back, 5 bases at V and 3 bases at J, with 14 bases in the middle. The CDR3 DNA sequence: TGTGCCAGCAGTCCAAGAAGCGGAGTCTACGAGCAGTACTTC. Amino acid sequence: CASSPRSGVYEQYF.

The chain carries TRBV18 and TRBJ1-5; D call uncertain. Germline lookup yields CDR1 KGHSH and CDR2 LQKENI. The V gene lost 3 bases and the J gene lost 10 bases, with 7 bases spanning the gap. The CDR3 has 11 residues. CDR3 bases: TGTGCCAGCTCACCTCCTCCTCCCCAGCATTTT. This gives the protein CASSPPPPQHF.

This clone was seen a few times. The chain is built from TRBV28 and TRBJ1-1; tentatively, D is TRBD1 (5 bases). The V gene's germline CDR1 is MDHEN and CDR2 SYDVKM. The germline V and J ends were trimmed by 3 bases and 4 bases, with 12 bases remaining between them. This CDR3 has 14 residues. The CDR3 loop is CASSFWGKPTEAFF. DNA of the CDR3: TGTGCCAGCAGTTTCTGGGGCAAGCCCACTGAAGCTTTCTTT.

This clone was detected once. The V call is TRBV6-6, the J call TRBJ1-2; 8 bases line up with TRBD1. Germline assignment: CDR1 MNHNY and CDR2 SVGAGI (reference sequence). V lost 4 bases and J lost 3; bases outside the gene matches: 7. The CDR3 consists of 15 residues. The CDR3 region has the DNA TGTGCCAGCAGTTCTTCAGGGGGCGTCTACTATGGCTACACCTTC. Translated, it gives CASSSSGGVYYGYTF.

As DNA, the CDR3 is TGTGCCAGCAATCTAGCGGGAGGGGGGCCCCACGAGCAGTACTTC. This translates into CASNLAGGGPHEQYF. This chain connects TRBV28 to TRBJ2-7; 12 bases align to TRBD2. CDR3 length: 15 residues. The J segment lost 5 bases and the V segment lost 7 bases, leaving 9 bases of the junction unmatched. Germline-derived CDR1 and CDR2 are MDHEN and SYDVKM.

The chain recombines TRBV5-1 with TRBJ2-7; TRBD1 matches 8 bases. Per the germline V gene, CDR1 is SGHRS and CDR2 is YFSETQ. CDR3 length equals 12 residues. The ends lost 3 bases at V and 12 bases at J; junction bases unmatched: 8. The CDR3 nucleotides read TGCGCCAGCAGCTACGGACAGGGCCCCACGTACTTC. The encoded protein is CASSYGQGPTYF. Using reference TRBV5-1 and TRBJ2-7 for the parts outside the CDR3, the full variable domain is KAGVTQTPRYLIKTRGQQVTLSCSPISGHRSVSWYQQTPGQGLQFLFEYFSETQRNKGNFPGRFSGRQFSNSRSEMNVSTLELGDSALYLCASSYGQGPTYFGPGTRLTVT.

The J gene is TRBJ2-2, the V gene TRBV5-1; TRBD1 agrees at 8 bases. The CDR3 sequence is 16 residues long. Germline V CDR1 and CDR2: SGHRS, YFSETQ. V trimming: 4 bases; J trimming: 0 bases; junction bases outside the gene matches: 5. The CDR3 DNA is TGCGCCAGCAGCCCTCAGGGGGCTCCGAACACCGGGGAGCTGTTTTTT. It translates to CASSPQGAPNTGELFF.

This chain connects TRBV9 to TRBJ1-2; D may be TRBD1 (5 bases). The V end was cut by 1 base, the J end by 0 bases, with 10 bases between. Germline loops: CDR1 SGDLS, CDR2 YYNGEE. CDR3 size: 15 residues. The CDR3 nucleotides are TGTGCCAGCAGCGTACAGGGTCCCCCTAACTATGGCTACACCTTC. It is translated as CASSVQGPPNYGYTF.

This clone was seen more than once but under ten times. The rearrangement links TRBV25-1 to TRBJ1-1; D is unclear. Trimming shortened V by 10 bases and J by 1 base, and 13 bases separated the two germline ends. This CDR3 is built from 13 residues. Per the germline V gene, CDR1 is MGHDK and CDR2 is SYGVNS. CDR3 DNA sequence: TGTGCCACGACCCCGTCAGGGAACACTGAAGCTTTCTTT. It codes for CATTPSGNTEAFF.

The chain is built from TRBV5-1 and TRBJ2-2; 7 positions agree with TRBD1. The CDR3 spans 16 residues. Germline V gene lookup returns CDR1 SGHRS and CDR2 YFSETQ. The V gene end was trimmed by 6 bases and the J gene end by 3 bases; junction bases not matched to a gene: 11. The CDR3 DNA is TGCGCCAGCAACTACAACAGGGGTACGGACACCGGGGAGCTGTTTTTT. Translating gives CASNYNRGTDTGELFF.

The chain couples TRBV13 to TRBJ1-1, with TRBD1 matching 8 bases. CDR1 is PRHDT, CDR2 FYEKMQ, per germline (reference sequence). J was trimmed by 1 base and V by 5 bases; bases with no gene match: 3. This CDR3 is 14 amino acids long. CDR3 DNA: TGTGCCAGCAGCCCAGACAGGGGGAACACTGAAGCTTTCTTT. Translation gives CASSPDRGNTEAFF.

The chain carries TRBV13 and TRBJ1-6; D not resolved. The CDR3 runs to 13 residues. CDR1 PRHDT and CDR2 FYEKMQ come from the germline V gene (reference sequence). Trimming removed 0 bases from V and 8 bases from J, with 5 bases in between. In nucleotides, the CDR3 is TGTGCCAGCAGCTTAGGATTCTATTCACCCCTCCACTTT. Translated: CASSLGFYSPLHF. Using reference TRBV13 and TRBJ1-6 for the parts outside the CDR3, the full variable domain is AAGVIQSPRHLIKEKRETATLKCYPIPRHDTVYWYQQGPGQDPQFLISFYEKMQSDKGSIPDRFSAQQFSDYHSELNMSSLELGDSALYFCASSLGFYSPLHFGNGTRLTVT.

The chain combines TRBV5-1 with TRBJ1-1; 7 bases line up with TRBD1. This CDR3 has 12 amino acids. Germline V lookup: CDR1 SGHRS, CDR2 YFSETQ. V was clipped by 3 bases and J by 5 bases; unmatched bases: 1. CDR3 in amino acids: CASSWGQTEAFF. CDR3 in DNA: TGCGCCAGCAGCTGGGGACAGACTGAAGCTTTCTTT.

This chain joins TRBV5-1 and TRBJ2-3, with 10 bases matching TRBD2. CDR1 and CDR2 (germline): SGHRS, YFSETQ. The V and J ends lost 4 bases and 4 bases, in that order; junction bases with no gene match: 3. The length of the CDR3 is 14 residues. The CDR3 DNA is TGCGCCAGCAGCCCGGGGACTAGCGCAGATACGCAGTATTTT. As protein: CASSPGTSADTQYF. Combining the CDR3 with reference TRBV5-1 and TRBJ2-3 gives the whole variable domain KAGVTQTPRYLIKTRGQQVTLSCSPISGHRSVSWYQQTPGQGLQFLFEYFSETQRNKGNFPGRFSGRQFSNSRSEMNVSTLELGDSALYLCASSPGTSADTQYFGPGTRLTVL.

The chain carries TRBV5-4 and TRBJ2-7, with D possibly matching TRBD2 (6 bases). Germline V gene data show CDR1 as SGHNT and CDR2 as YYREEE (reference sequence). The V gene lost 4 bases and the J gene lost 0 bases, with 14 bases spanning the gap. CDR3 size: 15 residues. This chain's CDR3 is CASSRGGASSYEQYF. CDR3 DNA sequence: TGTGCCAGCAGCCGGGGCGGGGCCAGCTCCTACGAGCAGTACTTC.

The CDR3 DNA sequence: TGTGCCATCAGTAACAATTATGAGCAGTTCTTC. Encoded protein: CAISNNYEQFF. The chain combines TRBV10-3 with TRBJ2-1; no firm D call. The CDR3 spans 11 residues. The ends were cut back, 5 bases at V and 8 bases at J, with 7 bases in the middle. The germline V gene has CDR1 ENHRY and CDR2 SYGVKD.

V usage is TRBV7-9 and J usage is TRBJ2-1; 13 bases map to TRBD2. In germline, CDR1 is SEHNR, CDR2 FQNEAQ (reference sequence). Unmatched junction bases numbered 7, after V lost 5 bases and J lost 9 bases. This CDR3 has 15 residues. CDR3 DNA: TGTGCCAGCAGCCTCGGACTAGCGGGAGATGGTGAGCAGTTCTTC. Amino acids: CASSLGLAGDGEQFF.

To note about this clone: Other DNA sequences from this sample encode an identical CDR3 as well. The chain links TRBV5-1 to TRBJ2-1, with TRBD2 as a possible D gene (5 bases). The CDR3 has 17 residues. CDR1 SGHRS and CDR2 YFSETQ come from the germline V gene. V lost 0 bases and J 7 bases, leaving 20 bases between the germline ends. CDR3 amino acids: CASSLGYSSGSDNEQFF. The CDR3 DNA reads TGCGCCAGCAGCTTGGGGTATAGTAGTGGGAGTGATAATGAGCAGTTCTTC.

DNA of the CDR3: TGTGCCAGCAGCTTAAAGACAGTTAATGAAAAACTGTTTTTT. Translated, it gives CASSLKTVNEKLFF. This chain joins TRBV5-4 and TRBJ1-4, with D possibly being TRBD1 (5 bases). This CDR3 spans 14 amino acids. V was clipped by 2 bases and J by 4 bases, with 9 bases between them. The germline V gene has CDR1 SGHNT and CDR2 YYREEE (reference sequence).

This chain links TRBV6-5 with TRBJ2-1, with D possibly matching TRBD2 (5 bases). This CDR3 region has 13 residues. Germline lookup yields CDR1 MNHEY and CDR2 SVGAGI. With 6 bases removed from V and 9 bases from J, the gap between germline ends came to 15 bases. The CDR3 nucleotides read TGTGCCAGCAGCTCCCCAGGTGGAGGTGAGCAGTTCTTC. Residues: CASSSPGGGEQFF.

The gene calls are TRBV19 and TRBJ1-5; 9 positions match TRBD1. The CDR3 has 16 amino acids. V gave up 3 bases and J gave up 6 bases; unmatched junction bases: 9. Per germline, CDR1 LNHDA and CDR2 SQIVND (reference sequence). In nucleotides, the CDR3 is TGTGCCAGTAGTATTCGGACAGGGGCAGAGGGTCAGCCCCAGCATTTT. It specifies CASSIRTGAEGQPQHF.

The chain uses TRBV7-8 and TRBJ1-5, with a tentative D call TRBD1 (5 bases). V lost 5 bases to trimming and J lost 0 bases, with 11 bases between them. This CDR3 is built from 15 residues. Per germline, CDR1 SGHVS and CDR2 FQNEAQ. CDR3 bases: TGTGCCAGCAGCCCACAGGCATATAGCAATCAGCCCCAGCATTTT. This gives the protein CASSPQAYSNQPQHF.

The chain combines TRBV19 with TRBJ1-2, with unresolved D. The CDR3 has 14 residues. The V end lost 5 bases, the J end lost 4 bases, and 14 bases lay between the germline ends. The germline CDR1 and CDR2 sequences are LNHDA and SQIVND (reference sequence). The CDR3 protein is CASSPRSQIYGYTF. CDR3 in DNA: TGTGCCAGTAGTCCTAGGAGCCAGATCTATGGCTACACCTTC.

The chain joins TRBV9 to TRBJ2-7, with D uncertain. Germline CDR1 and CDR2: SGDLS and YYNGEE. V was trimmed by 0 bases and J by 3 bases, leaving 7 bases between them. The CDR3 totals 13 residues. CDR3 sequence (DNA): TGTGCCAGCAGCGTAGCTCCAGACTACGAGCAGTACTTC. Protein: CASSVAPDYEQYF.

This chain links TRBV27 with TRBJ1-2, with a tentative D call TRBD1 (5 bases). V was pared by 4 bases and J by 3 bases, with 12 bases between. The germline gives CDR1 MNHEY, CDR2 SMNVEV (reference sequence). The CDR3 sequence is 14 residues long. The DNA of the CDR3 is TGTGCCAGCAGTTCAGGGATGCTAGACTATGGCTACACCTTC. It yields the protein CASSSGMLDYGYTF.